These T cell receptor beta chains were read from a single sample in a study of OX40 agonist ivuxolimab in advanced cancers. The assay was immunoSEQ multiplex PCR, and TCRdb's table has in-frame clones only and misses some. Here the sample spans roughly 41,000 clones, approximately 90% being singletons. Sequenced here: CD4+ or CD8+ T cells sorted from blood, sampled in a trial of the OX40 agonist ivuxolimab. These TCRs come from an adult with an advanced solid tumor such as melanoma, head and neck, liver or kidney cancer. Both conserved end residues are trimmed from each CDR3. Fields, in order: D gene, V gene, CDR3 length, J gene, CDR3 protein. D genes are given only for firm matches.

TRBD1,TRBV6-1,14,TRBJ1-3,ASSGRDRGSGNTIY
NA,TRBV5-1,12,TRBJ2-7,ASMDTPSSYEQY
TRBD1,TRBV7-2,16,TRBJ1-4,ASSQGNRGIGANEKLF
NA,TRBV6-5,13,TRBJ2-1,ASSFDRITYNEQF
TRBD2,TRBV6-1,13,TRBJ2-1,ASSDQRGAYNEQF
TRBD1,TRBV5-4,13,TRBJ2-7,ASSLGGTGSYEQY
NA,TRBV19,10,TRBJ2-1,ASSRQRNEQF
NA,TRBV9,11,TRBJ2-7,ASSPGITYEQY
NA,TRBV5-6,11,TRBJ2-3,ASSGMGADTQY
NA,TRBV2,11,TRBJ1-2,ASSEGGSDGYT
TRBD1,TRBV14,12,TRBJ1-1,ASSQLPGTGGAF
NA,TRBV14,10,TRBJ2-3,ASSRGTDTQY
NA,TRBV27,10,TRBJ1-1,ASKGGNTEAF
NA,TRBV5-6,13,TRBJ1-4,ASSLLGQINEKLF
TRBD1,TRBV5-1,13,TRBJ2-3,ASSLGTGPRDTQY